This T cell receptor beta chain was sequenced in a study of blood T cell repertoires in COVID-19. Across the study: Sites across the United States, Italy and Spain contributed samples from acute and convalescent COVID-19.

Using immunoSEQ multiplex PCR, the repertoire was profiled, and TCRdb retains in-frame clones only, with some absent. The table shows about 300,000 clones, with 65% to 90% occurring only once. The sequenced sample consisted of PBMCs or T cells enriched from blood (not recorded which). This receptor was obtained from a man between 25 and 39 years old who had recovered from COVID-19.

Here the CDR3 reads CASTGPSYEQYF. The CDR3 region has the DNA TGTGCCAGCACGGGGCCCTCCTACGAGCAGTACTTC. J is TRBJ2-7 and V is TRBV7-9; possibly TRBD1 or TRBD2 for D (5 bases each). V was cut by 7 bases and J by 0 bases, with 7 bases left in between. This CDR3 has 12 residues. Germline CDR1 SEHNR, CDR2 FQNEAQ (reference sequence). Based on the CDR3 plus reference TRBV7-9 and TRBJ2-7, the full variable domain is DTGVSQNPRHKITKRGQNVTFRCDPISEHNRLYWYRQTLGQGPEFLTYFQNEAQLEKSRLLSDRFSAERPKGSFSTLEIQRTEQGDSAMYLCASTGPSYEQYFGPGTRLTVT.